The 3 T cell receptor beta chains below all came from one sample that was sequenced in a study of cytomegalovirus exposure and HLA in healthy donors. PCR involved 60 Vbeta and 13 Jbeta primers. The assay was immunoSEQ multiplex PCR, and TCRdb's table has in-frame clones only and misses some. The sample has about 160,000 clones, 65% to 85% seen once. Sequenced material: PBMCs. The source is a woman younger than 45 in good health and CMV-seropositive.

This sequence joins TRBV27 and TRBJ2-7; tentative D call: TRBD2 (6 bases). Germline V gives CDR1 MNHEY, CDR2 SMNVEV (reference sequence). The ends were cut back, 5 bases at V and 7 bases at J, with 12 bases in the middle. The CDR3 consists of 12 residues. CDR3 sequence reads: CASSPLGGEQYF. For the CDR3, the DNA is TGTGCCAGCAGTCCCTTGGGGGGAGAGCAGTACTTC.

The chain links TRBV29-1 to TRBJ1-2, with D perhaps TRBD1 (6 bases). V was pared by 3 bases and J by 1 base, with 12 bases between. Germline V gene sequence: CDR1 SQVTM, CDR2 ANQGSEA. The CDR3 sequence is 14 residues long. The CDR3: CSVEDRPFNYGYTF. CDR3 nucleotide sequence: TGCAGCGTTGAGGACAGACCCTTTAACTATGGCTACACCTTC. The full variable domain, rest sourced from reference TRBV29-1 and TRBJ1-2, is SAVISQKPSRDICQRGTSLTIQCQVDSQVTMMFWYRQQPGQSLTLIATANQGSEATYESGFVIDKFPISRPNLTFSTLTVSNMSPEDSSIYLCSVEDRPFNYGYTFGSGTRLTVV.

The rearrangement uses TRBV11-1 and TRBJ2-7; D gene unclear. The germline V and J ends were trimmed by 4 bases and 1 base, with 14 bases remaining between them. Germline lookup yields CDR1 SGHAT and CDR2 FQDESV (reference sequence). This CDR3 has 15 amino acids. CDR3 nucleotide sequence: TGTGCCAGCAGCTCGCAGATTCAATTGTCCTACGAGCAGTACTTC. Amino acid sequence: CASSSQIQLSYEQYF.